Shown below are 26 T cell receptor beta chains from a single sample sequenced in a study of blood T cell repertoires in COVID-19. The assay was immunoSEQ multiplex PCR, and TCRdb's table has in-frame clones only and misses some. The sample comprises about 320,000 clones, 70% to 90% of which are singletons, and about 1.5% rests with the top ten. Sample: peripheral blood. Receptor source: a woman in her twenties or thirties with COVID-19, enrolled during active disease.

The V call is TRBV6-5, the J call TRBJ1-4; TRBD1 matches at 10 bases. This CDR3 region has 14 residues. V was pared by 7 bases and J by 8 bases, with 7 bases of the junction left unmatched. CDR1 and CDR2 (germline): MNHEY, SVGAGI. The CDR3, as DNA: TGTGCCAGCAACCTTGGACAGGGGGTGGAAAAACTGTTTTTT. Translation: CASNLGQGVEKLFF.

The chain links TRBV7-9 to TRBJ1-1; maybe TRBD1 (5 bases). CDR1 is SEHNR and CDR2 is FQNEAQ in the germline V gene (reference sequence). Trimming took 1 base from V and 7 from J, leaving 10 bases between them. The CDR3 has 13 amino acids. Here the CDR3 reads CASSLEWGDEAFF. In DNA form, the CDR3 reads TGTGCCAGCAGCTTAGAGTGGGGGGATGAAGCTTTCTTT.

V and J are TRBV19 and TRBJ2-3; possible D gene TRBD2, 6 bases. The germline V gene encodes CDR1 LNHDA and CDR2 SQIVND (reference sequence). This CDR3 is built from 17 residues. Trimming took off 3 bases at V and 1 base at J, with 17 bases between the two ends. The CDR3 loop reads CASSIPPAGKGTDTQYF. The CDR3 DNA reads as TGTGCCAGTAGTATCCCCCCGGCGGGGAAGGGCACAGATACGCAGTATTTT.

The chain couples TRBV6-5 to TRBJ2-3; 10 positions agree with TRBD2. The CDR3 has 13 amino acids. Germline V lookup: CDR1 MNHEY, CDR2 SVGAGI. V shed 8 bases, J shed 2 bases, and the junction held 1 base outside the gene matches. The CDR3 DNA reads as TGTGCCAGCGGACTAGCGGCCACAGATACGCAGTATTTT. Residues: CASGLAATDTQYF.

This clone is a singleton in its sample. The chain recombines TRBV18 with TRBJ1-2; possibly TRBD1 for D (5 bases). CDR3 size: 18 residues. V was pared by 0 bases and J by 7 bases, with 24 bases between. CDR1 is KGHSH and CDR2 is LQKENI in the germline V gene. CDR3 loop: CASSPPTGTGKAMRGYTF. CDR3 nucleotides: TGTGCCAGCTCACCACCAACCGGGACTGGGAAGGCTATGCGTGGCTACACCTTC.

The V and J genes are TRBV19 and TRBJ1-1; possibly TRBD1 for D (5 bases). The V gene lost 5 bases and the J gene lost 5 bases, with 12 bases spanning the gap. This CDR3 has 13 residues. Germline CDR1 LNHDA, CDR2 SQIVND (reference sequence). The CDR3 is CASSAGGRTEAFF. The CDR3 bases are TGTGCCAGTAGTGCCGGGGGGAGGACTGAAGCTTTCTTT.

This clone turned up a few times. For the CDR3, the DNA is TGTGCCTGGAGTGGGGTCACAGATGAAAAACTGTTTTTT. This encodes CAWSGVTDEKLFF. The rearrangement uses TRBV30 and TRBJ1-4; no firm D call. Trimming removed 1 base at V and 6 bases at J, with 9 bases between. This CDR3 is 13 amino acids long. Germline CDR1 and CDR2: GTSNPN and SVGIG (reference sequence).

The rearrangement uses TRBV19 and TRBJ1-2; D remains unclear. V was cut by 3 bases and J by 3 bases, with 8 bases left in between. The CDR3 runs 13 residues. CDR1 LNHDA and CDR2 SQIVND come from the germline V gene (reference sequence). The CDR3 DNA reads TGTGCCAGTAGTATCACCACAGACTATGGCTACACCTTC. Translating gives CASSITTDYGYTF.

The sample holds one count of this clone. V usage is TRBV5-1 and J usage is TRBJ2-7; perhaps TRBD1 as D (6 bases). V lost 4 bases and J 6 bases, leaving 17 bases between the germline ends. The CDR3 contains 14 residues. Germline V lookup: CDR1 SGHRS, CDR2 YFSETQ. The CDR3 DNA follows: TGCGCCAGCAGCCCACGGGACACAGAGTCCGAGCAGTACTTC. Translated, it gives CASSPRDTESEQYF.

The V and J genes are TRBV7-2 and TRBJ1-2, with 8 bases fitting TRBD1. The length of the CDR3 is 17 residues. Germline-derived CDR1 and CDR2 are SGHTA and FQGNSA. Losses at the gene ends were 1 base for V and 8 bases for J; bases not matched to a gene: 15. The CDR3 nucleotides read TGTGCCAGCAGCTTAGAGCCAGGGGGCAGAGGAGAAGGCGGCTACACCTTC. This gives the protein CASSLEPGGRGEGGYTF. Drawing the rest from reference TRBV7-2 and TRBJ1-2, the complete variable domain is GAGVSQSPSNKVTEKGKDVELRCDPISGHTALYWYRQSLGQGLEFLIYFQGNSAPDKSGLPSDRFSAERTGGSVSTLTIQRTQQEDSAVYLCASSLEPGGRGEGGYTFGSGTRLTVV.

The rearrangement links TRBV9 to TRBJ1-4, with a tentative D call TRBD1 (6 bases). The CDR3 contains 16 residues. CDR1 and CDR2 (germline): SGDLS, YYNGEE. V shed 0 bases and J shed 7 bases, with 16 bases lying between them. CDR3 loop: CASSVGMGAIGEKLFF. CDR3 nucleotide sequence: TGTGCCAGCAGCGTAGGGATGGGGGCTATTGGTGAAAAACTGTTTTTT. Full variable domain (missing parts from reference TRBV9 and TRBJ1-4): DSGVTQTPKHLITATGQRVTLRCSPRSGDLSVYWYQQSLDQGLQFLIQYYNGEERAKGNILERFSAQQFPDLHSELNLSSLELGDSALYFCASSVGMGAIGEKLFFGSGTQLSVL.

The V gene is TRBV3-1 (or the pseudogene TRBV3-2), the J gene TRBJ2-2; D is perhaps TRBD1 (5 bases). The CDR3 is 14 amino acids. Per the germline V gene, CDR1 is LGHDT and CDR2 is YNNKEL (reference sequence). V gave up 1 base and J gave up 4 bases, with 7 bases separating them. The CDR3 DNA is TGTGCCAGCAGCCAAGTCAGGGCCACCGGGGAGCTGTTTTTT. Protein: CASSQVRATGELFF.

This clone was counted a single time. V and J are TRBV9 and TRBJ2-1; 10 bases align to TRBD2. Trimming cost V 1 base and J 6 bases; bases outside gene matches: 4. The CDR3 has 15 amino acids. The V gene's germline CDR1 is SGDLS and CDR2 YYNGEE. The CDR3 nucleotides read TGTGCCAGCAGCGTAAATAGCGGGGGGCGCAATGAGCAGTTCTTC. Its translation: CASSVNSGGRNEQFF.

V usage is TRBV6-5 and J usage is TRBJ2-7; 7 bases map to TRBD1. This CDR3 spans 12 amino acids. The germline V gene encodes CDR1 MNHEY and CDR2 SVGAGI. J lost 3 bases, V lost 10 bases, and 6 bases had no gene match. CDR3 bases: TGTGCCACCCGGGACAGCCACTACGAGCAGTACTTC. As protein: CATRDSHYEQYF.

A word on this clone: Within the sample, other DNA sequences also encode this same CDR3. V and J are TRBV7-9 and TRBJ1-1, with unresolved D. There are 13 residues in the CDR3. Deletions cut 4 bases from V and 1 base from J, with 7 bases between. In germline, CDR1 is SEHNR, CDR2 FQNEAQ (reference sequence). The CDR3 DNA follows: TGTGCCAGCAGCTCCCGCGGGAACACTGAAGCTTTCTTT. Translation gives CASSSRGNTEAFF.

The genes are TRBV19 and TRBJ1-1, with a tentative D call TRBD1 (5 bases). Trimming cost V 7 bases and J 3 bases, with 15 bases left between them. Germline-derived CDR1 and CDR2 are LNHDA and SQIVND (reference sequence). This CDR3 spans 14 amino acids. CDR3 sequence reads: CASTKREGYTEAFF. The CDR3 nucleotides read TGTGCCAGTACCAAAAGGGAGGGGTACACTGAAGCTTTCTTT. Based on the CDR3 plus reference TRBV19 and TRBJ1-1, the full variable domain is DGGITQSPKYLFRKEGQNVTLSCEQNLNHDAMYWYRQDPGQGLRLIYYSQIVNDFQKGDIAEGYSVSREKKESFPLTVTSAQKNPTAFYLCASTKREGYTEAFFGQGTRLTVV.

V and J are TRBV6-5 and TRBJ1-2, with a possible D match to TRBD1 (6 bases). The CDR3 consists of 14 residues. Germline V CDR1 and CDR2: MNHEY, SVGAGI. V lost 7 bases, J lost 4 bases, and 16 bases lay in between. The CDR3 sequence is CASTVQGTIYGYTF. CDR3 in DNA: TGTGCCAGCACTGTTCAGGGGACCATCTATGGCTACACCTTC.

The chain joins TRBV4-3 to TRBJ2-3, with TRBD2 matching over 7 bases. Germline V CDR1 and CDR2: LGHNA, YSLEER. The CDR3 is 17 residues long. V lost 0 bases, J lost 0 bases, and 6 bases stayed unmatched. The CDR3 reads CASSQEKRGFSTDTQYF. The CDR3, as DNA: TGCGCCAGCAGCCAAGAGAAGCGGGGATTTAGCACAGATACGCAGTATTTT.

The chain employs TRBV7-2 and TRBJ2-3; 8 bases map to TRBD1. The CDR3 loop spans 14 amino acids. V was pared by 4 bases and J by 3 bases, with 3 bases of the junction left unmatched. The germline V gene encodes CDR1 SGHTA and CDR2 FQGNSA. The CDR3 is CASSYTGGTDTQYF. CDR3 DNA sequence: TGTGCCAGCAGCTACACAGGGGGAACAGATACGCAGTATTTT.

The chain recombines TRBV6-5 with TRBJ1-1; tentative D call: TRBD1 (5 bases). Germline CDR1 MNHEY, CDR2 SVGAGI. The CDR3 extends over 12 amino acids. V was shortened by 8 bases and J by 1 base, with 8 bases between the two germline ends. The CDR3 region has the DNA TGTGCCAGCCAGACAGCGAACACTGAAGCTTTCTTT. Protein: CASQTANTEAFF.

CDR3 nucleotides: TGTGCCAGTAGTATATGGAGCGGGGGGCCGTACAATGAGCAGTTCTTC. This encodes CASSIWSGGPYNEQFF. This chain links TRBV19 with TRBJ2-1; 9 bases agree with TRBD2. The CDR3 runs to 16 residues. The J segment lost 4 bases and the V segment lost 2 bases, leaving 6 bases of the junction unmatched. Germline V gene data show CDR1 as LNHDA and CDR2 as SQIVND (reference sequence).

This rearrangement joins TRBV9 to TRBJ2-2; 10 bases line up with TRBD1. Germline lookup yields CDR1 SGDLS and CDR2 YYNGEE. V shed 3 bases, J shed 7 bases, and the junction held 6 bases outside the gene matches. The CDR3 length is 15 residues. CDR3 DNA sequence: TGTGCCAGCAGCGCCGACAGGGGGCGGGGCGGGGAGCTGTTTTTT. It specifies CASSADRGRGGELFF. Full variable domain (rest looked up from reference TRBV9 and TRBJ2-2): DSGVTQTPKHLITATGQRVTLRCSPRSGDLSVYWYQQSLDQGLQFLIQYYNGEERAKGNILERFSAQQFPDLHSELNLSSLELGDSALYFCASSADRGRGGELFFGEGSRLTVL.

This clone was picked up a small number of times. The chain combines TRBV27 with TRBJ1-6; possible D gene TRBD1, 5 bases. V lost 2 bases and J 8 bases, leaving 7 bases between the germline ends. The CDR3 is made up of 13 amino acids. The germline gives CDR1 MNHEY, CDR2 SMNVEV (reference sequence). The CDR3 here is CASSLRDYSPLHF. For the CDR3, the DNA is TGTGCCAGCAGTTTACGGGACTATTCACCCCTCCACTTT.

The chain has TRBV2 and TRBJ2-5; D perhaps matches TRBD1 (7 bases). CDR3 size: 14 residues. The V end was cut by 7 bases, the J end by 2 bases, with 14 bases between. Germline assignment: CDR1 SNHLY and CDR2 FYNNEI. The CDR3 region has the DNA TGTGCCAGCACCCGACAGGGACTGCAAGAGACCCAGTACTTC. It translates to CASTRQGLQETQYF.

The V gene is TRBV5-4, the J gene TRBJ1-1, with D perhaps TRBD1 (6 bases). CDR3 length: 15 amino acids. V lost 0 bases and J lost 1, with 10 bases in between. The germline V gene has CDR1 SGHNT and CDR2 YYREEE (reference sequence). The CDR3 region has the DNA TGTGCCAGCAGCTTGGCAGGGGCCAGGAACACTGAAGCTTTCTTT. It yields the protein CASSLAGARNTEAFF.

The chain has TRBV11-3 and TRBJ2-2; TRBD2 might be the D (6 bases). The ends were cut back, 2 bases at V and 0 bases at J, with 10 bases in the middle. The CDR3 length is 16 residues. CDR1 is SGHNT, CDR2 YENEEA, per germline. This CDR3 is CASSLRGGANTGELFF. The DNA of the CDR3 is TGTGCCAGCAGCTTAAGGGGCGGGGCGAACACCGGGGAGCTGTTTTTT.